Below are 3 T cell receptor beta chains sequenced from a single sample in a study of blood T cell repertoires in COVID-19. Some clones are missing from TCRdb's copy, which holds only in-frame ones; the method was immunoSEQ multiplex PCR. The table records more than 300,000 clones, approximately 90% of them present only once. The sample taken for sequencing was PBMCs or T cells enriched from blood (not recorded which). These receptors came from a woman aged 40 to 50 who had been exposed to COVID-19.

CDR3 in DNA: TGTGCCAGCAGTGACGGGACAGGGGGCCGTTCTAACTATGGCTACACCTTC. Its translation is CASSDGTGGRSNYGYTF. V usage is TRBV6-2 or TRBV6-3 and J usage is TRBJ1-2; 12 positions match TRBD1. The CDR3 spans 17 residues. Germline assignment: CDR1 MNHEY and CDR2 SVGEGT. Unmatched junction bases numbered 7, after V lost 5 bases and J lost 0 bases.

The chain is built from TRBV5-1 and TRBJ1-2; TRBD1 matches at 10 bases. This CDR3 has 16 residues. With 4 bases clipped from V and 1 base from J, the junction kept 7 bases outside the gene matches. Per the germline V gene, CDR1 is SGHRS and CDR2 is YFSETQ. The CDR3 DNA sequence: TGCGCCAGCAGCCTCGTTAGGGACAGGGGTAACTATGGCTACACCTTC. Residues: CASSLVRDRGNYGYTF.

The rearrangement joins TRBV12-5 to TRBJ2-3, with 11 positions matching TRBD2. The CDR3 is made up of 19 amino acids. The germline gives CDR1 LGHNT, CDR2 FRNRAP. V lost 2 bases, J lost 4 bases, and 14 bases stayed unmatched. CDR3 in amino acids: CASGLHPGLAARSADTQYF. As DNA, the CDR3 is TGTGCTAGTGGTTTGCATCCGGGACTAGCGGCCCGGTCGGCAGATACGCAGTATTTT.